This TCR beta chain originates from a study of metastatic and nonmetastatic thyroid tumors. Study at large: Repertoire comparison spanned blood and tumor or nodule tissue of malignant and benign thyroid patients.

Broader study findings: Reportedly, malignant thyroid tumors had significantly higher TCR beta diversity than benign nodules, in blood and tumor.

On this clone itself: What it binds is unknown.

Thyroid surgery was performed in patients who had received no treatment beforehand. In the authors' workflow: In papillary thyroid cancer, a distant-metastasis classifier was built using CDR3 differences across clinicopathological groups. Using MiXCR, TCRdb reanalyzed the PCR reads. These V and J calls originate from TCRdb's pipeline instead of the authors' own analysis. The sample yields about 45,000 clones, less than 5% seen once. This CDR3 comprises 16 residues. From germline, CDR1 is MDHEN and CDR2 SYDVKM. V lost 3 bases, J lost 3 bases, and 8 bases stayed unmatched. The sequenced material came from blood. The source of this sequence is a female donor with papillary thyroid cancer or a benign thyroid nodule (not recorded which). Some clones in this sample may be carry-over from other donors' samples. The genes are TRBV28 and TRBJ1-2; 9 positions match TRBD1. The DNA for the CDR3 is TGTGCCAGCAGTTTGAAGTTCAGGACAGGGGACTATGGCTACACCTTC. This codes for CASSLKFRTGDYGYTF.